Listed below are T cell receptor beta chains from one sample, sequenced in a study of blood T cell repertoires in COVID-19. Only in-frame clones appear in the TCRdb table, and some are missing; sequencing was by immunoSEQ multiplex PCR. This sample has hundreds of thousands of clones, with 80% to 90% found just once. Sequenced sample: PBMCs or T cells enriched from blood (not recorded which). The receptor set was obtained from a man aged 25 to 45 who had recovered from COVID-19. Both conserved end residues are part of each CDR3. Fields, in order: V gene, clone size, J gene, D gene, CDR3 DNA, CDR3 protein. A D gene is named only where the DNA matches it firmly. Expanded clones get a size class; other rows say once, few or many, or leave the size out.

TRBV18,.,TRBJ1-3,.,TGTGCCAGCTCACCAACCGGGTTCGGAAACACCATATATTTT,CASSPTGFGNTIYF
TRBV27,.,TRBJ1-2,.,TGTGCCAGCAGTGGGACATCTAACTATGGCTACACCTTC,CASSGTSNYGYTF
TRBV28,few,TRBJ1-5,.,TGTGCCAGCAGTTACCAGCAGGCACAGCCCCAGCATTTT,CASSYQQAQPQHF
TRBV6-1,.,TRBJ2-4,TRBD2,TGTGCCAGCAGTGAAACTAGCGGGAGAAACATTCAGTACTTC,CASSETSGRNIQYF
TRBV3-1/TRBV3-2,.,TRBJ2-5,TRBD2,TGTGCCAGCAGCCAAGATGGCCCCTTTGATGGAGCGGGAGCAGAGACCCAGTACTTC,CASSQDGPFDGAGAETQYF
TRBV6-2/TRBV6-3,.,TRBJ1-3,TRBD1,TGTGCCAGCAGCAAAACAGGACAGGGCGGAAACACCATATATTTT,CASSKTGQGGNTIYF
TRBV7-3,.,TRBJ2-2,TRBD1,TGTGCCAGCAGCTTAACGGACAGGGCGAACACCGGGGAGCTGTTTTTT,CASSLTDRANTGELFF
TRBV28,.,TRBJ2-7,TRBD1,TGTGCCAGCAGTTTATCTGACAGGGAACAGTACTTC,CASSLSDREQYF
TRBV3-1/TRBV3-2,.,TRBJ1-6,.,TGTGCCAGCAGCCAAGCCAAGATGGGGAGCTCCTATAATTCACCCCTCCACTTT,CASSQAKMGSSYNSPLHF
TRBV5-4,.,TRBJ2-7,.,TGTGCCAGCAGCTTGGGCGGGAAAGAGCTCTACGAGCAGTACTTC,CASSLGGKELYEQYF
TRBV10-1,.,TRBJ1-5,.,TGCGCCATGGCGGGAAGACCTAGCAATCAGCCCCAGCATTTT,CAMAGRPSNQPQHF
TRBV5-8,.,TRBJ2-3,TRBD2,TGTGCCAGCAGCTTTTGGCTAGCGGAGCGGGCAGATACGCAGTATTTT,CASSFWLAERADTQYF
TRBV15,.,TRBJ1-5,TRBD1,TGTGCCACCAGCAGAAGACAGGGGGGCAATCAGCCCCAGCATTTT,CATSRRQGGNQPQHF
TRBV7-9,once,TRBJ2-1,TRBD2,TGTGCCAGCAGCCGCGGGAGCGGGAGTTACAATGAGCAGTTCTTC,CASSRGSGSYNEQFF
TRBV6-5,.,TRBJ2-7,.,TGTGCCAGCAGTTACTCAGCAGGGTTCCTCTACGAGCAGTACTTC,CASSYSAGFLYEQYF